This record looks at one TCR beta chain sequence and its context. Its antigen is still unknown. No much larger clone is present one base from it, and per-base qualities are unavailable. This entry belongs to a study of blood T cell repertoires in COVID-19 (dated by TCRdb to 2020 to 2022). In terms of the full investigation: Samples covering the acute and convalescent phases of COVID-19 were provided by collaborators in the United States, Italy and Spain. The repertoires were released in a freely available public database intended as a resource for research on the immune response to SARS-CoV-2. Where available, HLA class I and class II types were taken from metadata supplied by the sample provider and were not determined by assay-based typing. Sample metadata almost always included a de-identified subject ID, COVID-19 status, age in years and sex. Samples came from the ongoing ImmuneRACE study (first 160 participants) plus 1,254 subjects from 6 global collaborators. The material from the prospective study consisted of cDNA or gDNA derived from T cells, B-cell-depleted T cells, or PBMCs. Subjects who had been exposed to COVID-19, were actively infected with it, or had recovered from it provided the deeply sampled blood TCRbeta repertoires that made up the dataset. General findings and caveats noted by the study authors: How much clinical and demographic metadata was included differed by source and by participant, and the metadata was provided uncurated.

Collaborating institutions collected whole blood in K2EDTA tubes following their own protocols. Collaborator samples were shipped for TCRbeta analysis as frozen whole blood, isolated PBMCs, or DNA extracted from either sample type. From V the trimming removes 5 bases and from J it removes 1 base, while the gene matches leave 12 bases of the junction unaccounted for. Via the germline V gene, CDR1 is SGHVS and CDR2 FNYEAQ. The cysteine opens and the phenylalanine closes a CDR3 of 17 amino acids. The kept DNA is CDR3 alone, 51 bases in frame from the first base. The immunoSEQ Assay, a bias-controlled multiplex PCR, was used to amplify TCRbeta CDR3 regions from genomic DNA. The study's own analysis went as follows. Within the assay, amplification of reference gene primers was used to estimate how many nucleated cells each sample contained. To quantify the absolute abundance of each unique TCRbeta CDR3 rearrangement, sequence reads were collapsed and filtered. For each sample, productive Simpson clonality was calculated as the square root of Simpson's diversity index across productive rearrangements. Sourced from immuneACCESS, this table was stored by TCRdb with only in-frame sequences that have V and J called. A share of the clones is absent; for the studies checked, an unresolved V gene accounts for under half, and the remainder has no known explanation. The V and J calls and the clone size are those of that table, but D and trimming were determined from the DNA. The sample table holds tens of thousands of clones, of which about 86% were seen once. Of the sample, 12% is held by the ten largest clones.

The clonotype originates from a human donor in a cohort sampled during active COVID-19. The chain uses TRBV7-6 and TRBJ2-3, and 7 bases in between align with TRBD1. What was sequenced was peripheral blood. At the DNA level, the sequence is TGTGCCAGCAGCCCCCGGATGACAGGGTTAGGCACAGATACGCAGTATTTT. Its protein product is CASSPRMTGLGTDTQYF.